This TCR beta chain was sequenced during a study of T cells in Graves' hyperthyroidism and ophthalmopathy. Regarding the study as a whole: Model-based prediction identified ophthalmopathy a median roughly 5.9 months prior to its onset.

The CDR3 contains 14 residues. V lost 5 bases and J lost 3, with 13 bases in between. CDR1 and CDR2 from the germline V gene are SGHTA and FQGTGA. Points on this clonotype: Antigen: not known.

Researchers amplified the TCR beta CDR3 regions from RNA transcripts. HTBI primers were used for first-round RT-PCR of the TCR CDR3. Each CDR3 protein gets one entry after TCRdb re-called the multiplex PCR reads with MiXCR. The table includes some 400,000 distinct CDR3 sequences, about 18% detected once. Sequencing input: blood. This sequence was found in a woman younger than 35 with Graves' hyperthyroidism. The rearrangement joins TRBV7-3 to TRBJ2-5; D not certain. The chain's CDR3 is CASSLGPFEETQYF. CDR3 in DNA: TGTGCCAGCAGCCTCGGCCCCTTCGAAGAGACCCAGTACTTC.